Only a few counts were recorded for the clone carrying this TCR beta chain. The antigen remains unidentified. PCR employed 60 Vbeta and 13 Jbeta primers. Profiling relied on immunoSEQ multiplex PCR, and the TCRdb table lists in-frame clones only, not all of them. The data show under 55,000 clones, about 73% seen once. The data are from a study of cytomegalovirus exposure and HLA in healthy donors. Across the study: Genotyping showed around four fifths of fewer than 500 donors falling in the Caucasian-associated ancestry cluster. Broader study findings: Previous analysis showed most TCR beta V segments were productive about 87% or about 30% of the time. For most TCR sequences rarity was the rule, although some public TCRs occurred in many donors. Reported findings show TCR beta sequences accurately forecast HLA-A and HLA-B alleles in most subjects.

The CDR3 contains 15 residues. Sequences were obtained from PBMCs. The J gene is TRBJ2-5, the V gene TRBV21-1; TRBD1 is the table's D call and was not checked against the DNA. TRBV21-1 is described as a pseudogene. This clonotype was sampled from a man in his late teens or twenties in good health and CMV-seronegative. DNA for the CDR3: TGTGCCAGCAGCAAAGGGAAGGGGCGTGGGGAGACCCAGTACTTC. It specifies CASSKGKGRGETQYF.